Listed below are T cell receptor beta chains from one sample, sequenced in a study of blood T cells in healthy people across ages. MiXCR, run by TCRdb on the 5' RACE reads, gives a single entry per CDR3 protein. The data show around 1,600,000 distinct CDR3 sequences, 40% to 45% seen once. Input material: blood. All receptors come from a woman between 18 and 29 years old in good health. CDR3s include the opening cysteine and the closing phenylalanine or tryptophan. D genes are given only for firm matches. Only part of the rows carry a size: once, few, many, or a class if the clone is expanded.

>NA|TRBD2|TRBJ2-7|14|TRBV9
TGTGCCAGCAGGGGGGGAGCGGGAGGGTTCGAGCAGTACTTC
CASRGGAGGFEQYF
>few|TRBD1|TRBJ1-3|17|TRBV7-6
TGTGCCAGCAGCGCCATTCGCGAAGACAGGGCTGGAAACACCATATATTTT
CASSAIREDRAGNTIYF
>NA|NA|TRBJ1-2|17|TRBV18
TGTGCCAGCTCACCGTTTGGGACCTCGGAATATAACTATGGCTACACCTTC
CASSPFGTSEYNYGYTF
>NA|TRBD1|TRBJ2-7|14|TRBV29-1
TGCAGCGCCACCTCAGACAGGGGACCCTACGAGCAGTACTTC
CSATSDRGPYEQYF
>few|NA|TRBJ2-1|15|TRBV6-6
TGTGCCAGCAGTTACTCCGGGAACGCATACAATGAGCAGTTCTTC
CASSYSGNAYNEQFF
>NA|NA|TRBJ2-5|14|TRBV7-2
TGTGCCAGCAGCTTTTCTTACGCCCAAGAGACCCAGTACTTC
CASSFSYAQETQYF
>NA|TRBD1|TRBJ1-2|14|TRBV20-1
TGCAGTGCTAGAGATCTGGACAGGAACTATGGCTACACCTTC
CSARDLDRNYGYTF
>NA|NA|TRBJ2-2|12|TRBV27
TGTGCCAGCAGTGAACGGGCGGGGGAGCTGTTTTTT
CASSERAGELFF
>NA|TRBD2|TRBJ2-3|16|TRBV12-3/TRBV12-4
TGTGCCAGCAGTACTAGCGGGGGGGCCAACGCAGATACGCAGTATTTT
CASSTSGGANADTQYF
>few|TRBD2|TRBJ2-3|15|TRBV6-2/TRBV6-3
TGTGCCAGCAAACCGGCGGGAGTCCCCACAGATACGCAGTATTTT
CASKPAGVPTDTQYF
>NA|NA|TRBJ1-1|13|TRBV12-3/TRBV12-4
TGTGCCAGCAACTCGGTATGGAACACTGAAGCTTTCTTT
CASNSVWNTEAFF
>once|NA|TRBJ1-2|14|TRBV3-1
TGTGCCAGCACCCCGCTGCCCAGGAGGTATGGCTACACCTTC
CASTPLPRRYGYTF
>NA|TRBD1|TRBJ1-1|15|TRBV29-1
TGCAGCGTTGATGAGGGGGCGACAATCCACACTGAAGCTTTCTTT
CSVDEGATIHTEAFF
>few|NA|TRBJ2-1|13|TRBV7-6
TGTGCCAGCGGCCTAGGATCCTACAATGAGCAGTTCTTC
CASGLGSYNEQFF
>NA|NA|TRBJ2-5|14|TRBV7-8
TGTGCCAGCAGCGCCGTCTGGGACCAAGAGACCCAGTACTTC
CASSAVWDQETQYF
>few|TRBD2|TRBJ2-7|15|TRBV20-1
TGCAGTGCCATGGTACTAGCGGCTTACACCTACGAGCAGTACTTC
CSAMVLAAYTYEQYF
>NA|NA|TRBJ1-1|14|TRBV6-2/TRBV6-3
TGTGCCAGCAGTTGGACAGAGTTGAACACTGAAGCTTTCTTT
CASSWTELNTEAFF
>NA|TRBD2|TRBJ2-7|15|TRBV5-6
TGTGCCAGCTTTAGACTAGCGGAGACGTACAATGAGCAGTACTTC
CASFRLAETYNEQYF
>few|TRBD2|TRBJ2-1|15|TRBV9
TGTGCCAGCAGCGTACGTAGCGGGGGAGACAATGAGCAGTTCTTC
CASSVRSGGDNEQFF
>many|TRBD1|TRBJ2-7|14|TRBV7-9
TGTGCCAGCAGCTCCCGGGACAGGACGTACGAGCAGTACTTC
CASSSRDRTYEQYF
>NA|NA|TRBJ1-6|16|TRBV20-1
TGCAGTTCCAACCTGCCCGGACAGCTCGTCGATTCACCCCTCCACTTT
CSSNLPGQLVDSPLHF
>NA|NA|TRBJ2-3|11|TRBV7-8
TGTGCCGCTGTAGCCGTGGATACGCAGTATTTT
CAAVAVDTQYF
>NA|TRBD2|TRBJ2-1|14|TRBV28
TGTGCCAGCAGTGTAGCGGGGCAAGCAAATGAGCAGTTCTTC
CASSVAGQANEQFF
>NA|NA|TRBJ2-1|15|TRBV20-1
TGCAGTGCTCCCGACGGATTTGGATTCTACAATGAGCAGTTCTTC
CSAPDGFGFYNEQFF
>NA|NA|TRBJ1-2|14|TRBV10-3
TGTGCCATCAGTCACGGCAGGGGCGAATATGGCTACACCTTC
CAISHGRGEYGYTF
>few|TRBD1|TRBJ1-1|16|TRBV10-3
TGTGCCATCAGTGAGTCGATTGGGGGAAGGGGGCCTGAAGCTTTCTTT
CAISESIGGRGPEAFF
>NA|NA|TRBJ2-7|14|TRBV20-1
TGCAGTGCTGGAGATGCAGGGTCATTCTACGAGCAGTACTTC
CSAGDAGSFYEQYF
>once|NA|TRBJ2-5|14|TRBV6-2/TRBV6-3
TGTGCCAGCAGCTCTGCAGGGAGGCGGGAGACCCAGTACTTC
CASSSAGRRETQYF
>few|NA|TRBJ2-5|13|TRBV5-1
TGCGCCAGCAGCCCCAGGTACCAAGAGACCCAGTACTTC
CASSPRYQETQYF
>NA|NA|TRBJ2-3|14|TRBV6-2/TRBV6-3
TGTGCCAGCAGCAGACAGTACTGGGGAGATACGCAGTATTTT
CASSRQYWGDTQYF
>NA|TRBD1|TRBJ1-4|13|TRBV11-2
TGTGCCAGCAGCTTAGATCAGTTCACAGGGGTGTTTTTT
CASSLDQFTGVFF
>NA|NA|TRBJ2-4|14|TRBV2
TGTGCCAGCAGAATGGGACTAGCCAAAAACATTCAGTACTTC
CASRMGLAKNIQYF
>NA|TRBD1|TRBJ1-5|14|TRBV25-1
TGTGCCAGCAGTGAGGACAGGGCGAATCAGCCCCAGCATTTT
CASSEDRANQPQHF
>NA|TRBD1|TRBJ2-3|14|TRBV2
TGTGCCAGCAGTTGGACAGGGGGAAGAGATACGCAGTATTTT
CASSWTGGRDTQYF
>few|TRBD1|TRBJ1-2|14|TRBV29-1
TGCAGCGTTGAACCTGGGACAGCTACCTATGGCTACACCTTC
CSVEPGTATYGYTF
>few|NA|TRBJ1-1|15|TRBV3-1
TGTGCCAGCAGCCAAGTCTTCGACCTGAACACTGAAGCTTTCTTT
CASSQVFDLNTEAFF
>NA|NA|TRBJ2-7|14|TRBV9
TGTGCCAGCAGCGTAGCATTGGAAACCCACGAGCAGTACTTC
CASSVALETHEQYF
>few|NA|TRBJ2-7|12|TRBV12-3/TRBV12-4
TGTGCCAGCAGAGACAGTACGAAGGAGCAGTACTTC
CASRDSTKEQYF
>few|TRBD1|TRBJ1-2|15|TRBV5-5
TGTGCCAGCAGCTTGGAGGGCAGGGGGAACTATGGCTACACCTTC
CASSLEGRGNYGYTF
>once|NA|TRBJ2-6|15|TRBV6-5
TGTGCCAGCACCCTCTCGGGAACTGGGGCCAACGTCCTGACTTTC
CASTLSGTGANVLTF
>NA|NA|TRBJ2-3|14|TRBV7-9
TGTGCCAGCAGCTCAAGAAGCCTTCCCGATACGCAGTATTTT
CASSSRSLPDTQYF
>few|TRBD1|TRBJ2-1|14|TRBV11-2
TGTGCCAGCAGCTTAGTGGACAGGGCCGGTGAGCAGTTCTTC
CASSLVDRAGEQFF
>NA|NA|TRBJ2-1|15|TRBV9
TGTGCCAGCAGTACCGGGACGCACTCCTACAATGAGCAGTTCTTC
CASSTGTHSYNEQFF
>NA|TRBD2|TRBJ2-7|18|TRBV12-3/TRBV12-4
TGTGCCAGCAGTTTAAGGACTAGCGGGGCAAAATTCTCCTACGAGCAGTACTTC
CASSLRTSGAKFSYEQYF
>NA|NA|TRBJ1-4|14|TRBV29-1
TGCAGCGTGGCCAGGGAGGCAACTAATGAAAAACTGTTTTTT
CSVAREATNEKLFF
>NA|NA|TRBJ2-3|15|TRBV9
TGTGCCAGCAGCCTCACGACCGGGGGAGCAGATACGCAGTATTTT
CASSLTTGGADTQYF
>many|NA|TRBJ2-3|14|TRBV4-3
TGCGCCAGCAGCCAACACCGACACACAGATACGCAGTATTTT
CASSQHRHTDTQYF
>few|NA|TRBJ2-3|14|TRBV4-3
TGCGCCAGCAGCCAAGGTCGGATGATGGATACGCAGTATTTT
CASSQGRMMDTQYF
>few|NA|TRBJ2-5|14|TRBV12-3/TRBV12-4
TGTGCCAGCAGCCCTGGATGGGGACAAGAGACCCAGTACTTC
CASSPGWGQETQYF
>NA|NA|TRBJ2-7|11|TRBV7-6
TGTGCCAGCACCGATGGGGACGAGCAGTACTTC
CASTDGDEQYF
>NA|NA|TRBJ2-5|11|TRBV5-1
TGCGCCAGCGCGTACCAAGAGACCCAGTACTTC
CASAYQETQYF
>many|NA|TRBJ1-2|11|TRBV2
TGTGCCAGCAGGACCGGGGATGGCTACACCTTC
CASRTGDGYTF
>NA|NA|TRBJ2-5|15|TRBV4-1
TGCGCCAGCAGCCAAGTCGTGTTGCCCTACAATGAGCAGTACTTC
CASSQVVLPYNEQYF
>NA|NA|TRBJ2-5|14|TRBV7-8
TGTGCCAGCAGCCATCAGACTAGAAAAGAGACCCAGTACTTC
CASSHQTRKETQYF
>few|NA|TRBJ2-5|12|TRBV29-1
TGCAGCGCGGGGGACCAACAAGAGACCCAGTACTTC
CSAGDQQETQYF
>NA|NA|TRBJ2-7|15|TRBV7-7
TGTGCTAGCAGCCCCGGACCTGGGGGGTCCTACGAGCAGTACTTC
CASSPGPGGSYEQYF
>few|TRBD1|TRBJ1-2|15|TRBV4-3
TGCGCCAGCAGCCAACGGACAGGGGAGTACTATGGCTACACCTTC
CASSQRTGEYYGYTF
>few|NA|TRBJ2-7|12|TRBV6-2/TRBV6-3
TGTGCCAGCAGTGAATACATCTACGAGCAGTACTTC
CASSEYIYEQYF